What follows are 29 T cell receptor beta chains derived from one specimen sequenced in a study of blood T cell repertoires in COVID-19. Profiling relied on immunoSEQ multiplex PCR, and the TCRdb table lists in-frame clones only, not all of them. The sample lists approximately 250,000 clones; approximately 86% were seen once. The sample was peripheral blood. All receptors derive from a woman in her sixties who had recovered from COVID-19.

V is TRBV7-9 and J is TRBJ1-2; TRBD1 agrees at 7 bases. This CDR3 has 16 residues. Trimming removed 10 bases from V and 1 base from J; junction bases left unmatched: 15. Per the germline V gene, CDR1 is SEHNR and CDR2 is FQNEAQ (reference sequence). This CDR3 is CATRPGQSPVNYGYTF. The DNA for the CDR3 is TGTGCCACAAGACCGGGACAGTCCCCCGTTAACTATGGCTACACCTTC.

J is TRBJ2-4 and V is TRBV6-5, with D maybe TRBD2 (7 bases). V was shortened by 7 bases and J by 1 base, with 14 bases between the two germline ends. The CDR3 spans 15 residues. Germline V gives CDR1 MNHEY, CDR2 SVGAGI. The CDR3 region is CASNGGGAAKNIQYF. The CDR3 DNA sequence: TGTGCCAGCAATGGTGGGGGGGCGGCCAAAAACATTCAGTACTTC.

This sequence joins TRBV5-5 and TRBJ2-3; 14 bases map to TRBD2. From germline, CDR1 is SGHKS and CDR2 YYEKEE (reference sequence). The CDR3 spans 18 residues. V lost 2 bases to trimming and J lost 5 bases; unmatched junction nucleotides: 10. The CDR3 is CASSLPGLAGGGGDTQYF. DNA of the CDR3: TGTGCCAGCAGCTTACCCGGACTAGCGGGGGGAGGGGGAGATACGCAGTATTTT.

The rearrangement links TRBV3-1 (or the pseudogene TRBV3-2) to TRBJ1-1, with D perhaps TRBD1 (5 bases). V was cut by 3 bases and J by 4 bases, with 9 bases left in between. Germline CDR1 reads LGHDT; CDR2 reads YNNKEL (reference sequence). This CDR3 spans 13 amino acids. CDR3 residues: CASSHGGSTEAFF. The CDR3 DNA sequence: TGTGCCAGCAGCCACGGGGGTTCCACTGAAGCTTTCTTT.

This chain uses TRBV18 with TRBJ2-5; 10 bases map to TRBD1. J gave up 5 bases and V 2 bases, and 14 bases lay outside the gene matches. The CDR3 length is 18 residues. Germline V lookup: CDR1 KGHSH, CDR2 LQKENI. CDR3 in DNA: TGTGCCAGCTCACCATCCCCTCCCGGGACAGGGGTTTTGGAGACCCAGTACTTC. This gives the protein CASSPSPPGTGVLETQYF.

The rearrangement uses TRBV10-3 and TRBJ1-1; 7 nucleotides line up with TRBD1. CDR3 size: 14 residues. The ends lost 5 bases at V and 4 bases at J; junction bases unmatched: 7. Germline CDR1 and CDR2: ENHRY and SYGVKD. The CDR3 region is CAISRQGLGTEAFF. In nucleotides, the CDR3 is TGTGCCATCAGTCGACAGGGTTTGGGCACTGAAGCTTTCTTT.

The rearrangement uses TRBV3-1 (or the pseudogene TRBV3-2) and TRBJ1-2, with 10 nucleotides matching TRBD1. Trimming at V came to 4 bases and at J to 6 bases, leaving 5 bases not matched to a gene. Germline CDR1 is LGHDT and CDR2 is YNNKEL (reference sequence). This CDR3 spans 14 amino acids. The CDR3 spells CASSLGQGGDGYTF. CDR3 bases: TGTGCCAGCAGCCTAGGACAGGGGGGCGATGGCTACACCTTC.

The chain employs TRBV4-1 and TRBJ2-2, with D uncertain. Germline-derived CDR1 and CDR2 are MGHRA and YSYEKL. V was trimmed by 0 bases and J by 5 bases, leaving 7 bases between them. The CDR3 is made up of 14 amino acids. For the CDR3, the DNA is TGCGCCAGCAGCCAAGATTTCCCGACCGGGGAGCTGTTTTTT. The encoded protein is CASSQDFPTGELFF.

The gene calls are TRBV9 and TRBJ2-3, with TRBD2 identical over 8 bases. Trimming at V came to 0 bases and at J to 5 bases, leaving 8 bases not matched to a gene. The germline CDR1 and CDR2 sequences are SGDLS and YYNGEE. The CDR3 spans 16 residues. CDR3 sequence: CASSVVPGGARDTQYF. As DNA, the CDR3 is TGTGCCAGCAGCGTAGTTCCGGGGGGGGCGCGAGATACGCAGTATTTT.

The gene calls are TRBV19 and TRBJ2-2; 16 bases map to TRBD2. The length of the CDR3 is 17 residues. From germline, CDR1 is LNHDA and CDR2 SQIVND (reference sequence). Trimming cost V 4 bases and J 9 bases; bases outside gene matches: 8. This chain's CDR3 is CASSTTGLAGGRRELFF. DNA for the CDR3: TGTGCCAGTAGTACAACGGGACTAGCGGGGGGGCGTCGGGAGCTGTTTTTT.

CDR3 sequence (DNA): TGTGCCAGTAGTTTCGGACTAGCGGGGGGGAGCGATACGCAGTATTTT. Its translation: CASSFGLAGGSDTQYF. The V and J genes are TRBV19 and TRBJ2-3; 15 bases match TRBD2. CDR1 and CDR2 (germline): LNHDA, SQIVND (reference sequence). The CDR3 consists of 16 residues. The J segment lost 6 bases and the V segment lost 5 bases, leaving 6 bases of the junction unmatched.

This chain joins TRBV28 and TRBJ2-1, with D tentatively TRBD2 (6 bases). The CDR3 has 16 amino acids. Germline CDR1 and CDR2: MDHEN and SYDVKM. Trimming cost V 3 bases and J 10 bases, with 22 bases left between them. Written as DNA, the CDR3 is TGTGCCAGCAGTTTGGCGGGGTACGGCCAAGGTAAAGAGCAGTTCTTC. It specifies CASSLAGYGQGKEQFF. The full variable domain, in which reference TRBV28 and TRBJ2-1 provide the parts outside the CDR3, is DVKVTQSSRYLVKRTGEKVFLECVQDMDHENMFWYRQDPGLGLRLIYFSYDVKMKEKGDIPEGYSVSREKKERFSLILESASTNQTSMYLCASSLAGYGQGKEQFFGPGTRLTVL.

V gene TRBV6-5 combines with J gene TRBJ1-1; no firm D call. Per germline, CDR1 MNHEY and CDR2 SVGAGI. This CDR3 has 14 residues. Trimming removed 6 bases from V and 0 bases from J, with 11 bases in between. In DNA, the CDR3 is TGTGCCAGCAGGGAGTCCTTTGTGAACACTGAAGCTTTCTTT. This encodes CASRESFVNTEAFF.

The rearrangement links TRBV11-1 to TRBJ2-2; weak D call: TRBD2 (6 bases). In germline, CDR1 is SGHAT, CDR2 FQDESV (reference sequence). This CDR3 contains 13 residues. V shed 3 bases and J shed 6 bases, with 8 bases lying between them. The CDR3 sequence: CASSLRDSGELFF. CDR3 DNA sequence: TGTGCCAGCAGCTTGCGGGATTCCGGGGAGCTGTTTTTT. Full variable domain (missing parts from reference TRBV11-1 and TRBJ2-2): EAEVAQSPRYKITEKSQAVAFWCDPISGHATLYWYRQILGQGPELLVQFQDESVVDDSQLPKDRFSAERLKGVDSTLKIQPAELGDSAMYLCASSLRDSGELFFGEGSRLTVL.

The chain couples TRBV7-9 to TRBJ2-3; 16 positions match TRBD2. The CDR3 totals 18 residues. Germline values: CDR1 SEHNR, CDR2 FQNEAQ (reference sequence). With 6 bases clipped from V and 2 bases from J, the junction kept 8 bases outside the gene matches. The CDR3 region has the DNA TGTGCCAGCAGTCTGGGACTAGCGGGGGGGCTCGTCACAGATACGCAGTATTTT. Protein product: CASSLGLAGGLVTDTQYF.

The rearrangement links TRBV27 to TRBJ2-5, with 9 bases fitting TRBD1. CDR1 is MNHEY and CDR2 is SMNVEV in the germline V gene (reference sequence). The CDR3 has 15 amino acids. With V trimmed by 6 bases and J by 2 bases, 7 bases remained unmatched. The CDR3 sequence: CASSRDRARQETQYF. The CDR3 DNA reads TGTGCCAGCAGCCGGGACAGGGCGCGGCAAGAGACCCAGTACTTC.

The chain links TRBV7-9 to TRBJ1-1; 9 nucleotides match TRBD1. V gave up 0 bases and J gave up 5 bases; unmatched junction bases: 7. The CDR3 covers 16 residues. The V gene's germline CDR1 is SEHNR and CDR2 FQNEAQ (reference sequence). DNA of the CDR3: TGTGCCAGCAGCTTAGCTAAAACAGGGGGCTTAACTGAAGCTTTCTTT. This encodes CASSLAKTGGLTEAFF.

The CDR3 sequence is CATSPLARSSYEQYF. DNA for the CDR3: TGTGCCACCAGCCCCTTAGCGAGATCCTCCTACGAGCAGTACTTC. The gene calls are TRBV15 and TRBJ2-7; D perhaps matches TRBD2 (5 bases). CDR1 is LNHNV, CDR2 YYDKDF, per germline (reference sequence). The V and J ends lost 5 bases and 0 bases respectively, with 14 bases between them. The CDR3 consists of 15 residues.

The chain uses TRBV7-3 and TRBJ1-1; D is ambiguous. CDR1 is SGHTA, CDR2 FQGTGA, per germline. CDR3 length: 13 amino acids. Trimming took off 6 bases at V and 1 base at J, with 9 bases between the two ends. The DNA of the CDR3 is TGTGCCAGCAGTCCCACTAGGAACACTGAAGCTTTCTTT. Translating it yields CASSPTRNTEAFF.

This chain links TRBV5-1 with TRBJ2-1; D is uncertain. Trimming took 1 base from V and 6 from J, leaving 11 bases between them. The V gene's germline CDR1 is SGHRS and CDR2 YFSETQ. The length of the CDR3 is 14 residues. CDR3 protein: CASSLQSVGNEQFF. DNA of the CDR3: TGCGCCAGCAGCTTGCAAAGCGTCGGCAATGAGCAGTTCTTC.

The chain combines TRBV6-1 with TRBJ2-1; 10 nucleotides line up with TRBD2. V shed 3 bases and J 4 bases; nucleotides not matched to a gene: 15. There are 19 residues in the CDR3. Germline assignment: CDR1 MNHNS and CDR2 SASEGT. The CDR3 loop is CASSEGPGLANTIYNEQFF. The CDR3 DNA reads as TGTGCCAGCAGTGAGGGGCCGGGACTAGCGAATACCATTTACAATGAGCAGTTCTTC.

The rearrangement joins TRBV7-6 to TRBJ1-6; D is ambiguous. The CDR3 covers 16 residues. V lost 1 base, J lost 3 bases, and 10 bases lay in between. Germline CDR1 reads SGHVS; CDR2 reads FNYEAQ. The CDR3 region has the DNA TGTGCCAGCAGCTTAGTCTCCGTAATCTATAATTCACCCCTCCACTTT. Translated, it gives CASSLVSVIYNSPLHF.

The chain carries TRBV29-1 and TRBJ1-2, with D perhaps matching TRBD1 (6 bases). V was cut by 6 bases and J by 0 bases, with 17 bases left in between. The CDR3 spans 15 residues. The germline V gene encodes CDR1 SQVTM and CDR2 ANQGSEA. The CDR3 bases are TGCAGCGTGACTACTGACAGGATAGCTAACTATGGCTACACCTTC. Its protein product is CSVTTDRIANYGYTF.

This clone was observed a handful of times. The V and J genes are TRBV28 and TRBJ1-5, with D possibly being TRBD1 (5 bases). V lost 6 bases to trimming and J lost 0 bases, with 12 bases between them. Germline CDR1 MDHEN, CDR2 SYDVKM. This CDR3 contains 15 residues. CDR3 in DNA: TGTGCCAGCAGAGAATCAGGGAATAGCAATCAGCCCCAGCATTTT. Its translation: CASRESGNSNQPQHF.

The rearrangement links TRBV3-1 (or the pseudogene TRBV3-2) to TRBJ1-5; D ambiguous. Germline V gene sequence: CDR1 LGHDT, CDR2 YNNKEL (reference sequence). V lost 1 base to trimming and J lost 6 bases, with 25 bases between them. CDR3 length equals 19 residues. CDR3 region: CASSQVINSVWRDSQPQHF. The CDR3 DNA reads TGTGCCAGCAGCCAAGTAATAAACTCTGTTTGGAGGGATAGTCAGCCCCAGCATTTT.

Regarding this clone: The junction shows a germline mismatch at one end, possibly a read error. The chain employs TRBV15 and TRBJ2-7; the match to TRBD2 covers 12 bases. The CDR3 spans 14 residues. Germline values: CDR1 LNHNV, CDR2 YYDKDF (reference sequence). The CDR3 DNA sequence: TGTGCCACCAGCAGCGAGACTAGCGGGGGTTCATGGCACTTC. Translated, it gives CATSSETSGGSWHF.

The chain is built from TRBV27 and TRBJ2-7; D perhaps matches TRBD1 (6 bases). The CDR3 is 15 amino acids. From germline, CDR1 is MNHEY and CDR2 SMNVEV (reference sequence). Trimming cost V 3 bases and J 5 bases, with 17 bases left between them. For the CDR3, the DNA is TGTGCCAGCAGTTTCAGGGGAAGCCCGACTGACGAGCAGTACTTC. Its protein is CASSFRGSPTDEQYF.

The rearrangement joins TRBV12-3 or TRBV12-4 to TRBJ1-3, with D unclear. V dropped 4 bases and J dropped 15 bases, with 13 bases sitting between them. This CDR3 is 11 amino acids long. CDR3 sequence (DNA): TGTGCCAGCAGTTCGACCCCAAGAGGATATTTT. Its translation is CASSSTPRGYF.

This clone was detected once. The CDR3: CARRSVNTDTQYF. The CDR3 nucleotides read TGTGCCAGACGGTCGGTCAACACAGATACGCAGTATTTT. The rearrangement uses TRBV2 and TRBJ2-3, with no clear D. The CDR3 spans 13 residues. The V end was cut by 9 bases, the J end by 2 bases, with 12 bases between. Germline V gives CDR1 SNHLY, CDR2 FYNNEI.